The source of this TCR beta chain is a study of control samples from healthy donors and cancer patients. Here immunoSEQ multiplex PCR was the method, and the copy in TCRdb shows in-frame clones only, minus some. The repertoire has approximately 89,000 clones, around 87% of them found once; the top ten carry roughly a fifth. V was trimmed by 5 bases and J by 8 bases, leaving 15 bases between them. CDR1 and CDR2 (germline): LGHDT, YNNKEL (reference sequence). This CDR3 is built from 13 residues. Sequencing used blood. The genes are TRBV3-1 (or the pseudogene TRBV3-2) and TRBJ1-1, with TRBD1 as a possible D gene (5 bases). The source is a man aged 45 to 65 in good health. CDR3 in amino acids: CASSAGQAGEAFF. The CDR3 DNA sequence: TGTGCCAGCAGCGCGGGGCAGGCTGGGGAAGCTTTCTTT.